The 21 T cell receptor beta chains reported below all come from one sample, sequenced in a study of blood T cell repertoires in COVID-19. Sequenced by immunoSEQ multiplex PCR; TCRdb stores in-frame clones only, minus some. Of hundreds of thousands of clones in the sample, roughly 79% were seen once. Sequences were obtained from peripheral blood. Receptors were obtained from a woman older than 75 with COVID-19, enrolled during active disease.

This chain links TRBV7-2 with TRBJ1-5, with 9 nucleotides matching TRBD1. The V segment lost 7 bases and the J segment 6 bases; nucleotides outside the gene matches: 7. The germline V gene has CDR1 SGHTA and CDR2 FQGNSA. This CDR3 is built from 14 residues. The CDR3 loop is CASTQQGAVQPQHF. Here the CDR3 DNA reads TGTGCCAGCACCCAACAGGGGGCGGTTCAGCCCCAGCATTTT.

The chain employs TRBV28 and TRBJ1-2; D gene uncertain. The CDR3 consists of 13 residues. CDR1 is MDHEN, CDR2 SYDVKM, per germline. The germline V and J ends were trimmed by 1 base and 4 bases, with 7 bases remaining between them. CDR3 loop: CASSLFRLYGYTF. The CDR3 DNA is TGTGCCAGCAGTTTATTCAGACTCTATGGCTACACCTTC.

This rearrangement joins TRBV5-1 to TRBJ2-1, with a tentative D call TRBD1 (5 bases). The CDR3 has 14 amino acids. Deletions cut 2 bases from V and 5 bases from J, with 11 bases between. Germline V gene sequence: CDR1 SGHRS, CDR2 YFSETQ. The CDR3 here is CASSLGAYNNEQFF. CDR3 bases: TGCGCCAGCAGCTTAGGGGCCTACAACAATGAGCAGTTCTTC.

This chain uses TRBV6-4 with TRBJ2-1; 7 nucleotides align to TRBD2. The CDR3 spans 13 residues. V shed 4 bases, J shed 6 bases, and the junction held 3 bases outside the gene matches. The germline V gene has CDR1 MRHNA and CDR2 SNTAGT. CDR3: CASSVSGTNEQFF. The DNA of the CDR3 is TGTGCCAGCAGTGTGAGCGGGACCAATGAGCAGTTCTTC.

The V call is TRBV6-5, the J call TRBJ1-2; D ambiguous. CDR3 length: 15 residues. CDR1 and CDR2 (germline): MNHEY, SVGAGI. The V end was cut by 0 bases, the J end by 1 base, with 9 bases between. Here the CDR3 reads CASSYSVTFNYGYTF. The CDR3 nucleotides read TGTGCCAGCAGTTACTCCGTAACATTTAACTATGGCTACACCTTC.

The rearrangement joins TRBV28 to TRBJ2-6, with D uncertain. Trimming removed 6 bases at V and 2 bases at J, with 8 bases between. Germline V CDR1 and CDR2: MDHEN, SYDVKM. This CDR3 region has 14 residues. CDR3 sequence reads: CASSLPPGANVLTF. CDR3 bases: TGTGCCAGCAGCCTCCCCCCTGGGGCCAACGTCCTGACTTTC.

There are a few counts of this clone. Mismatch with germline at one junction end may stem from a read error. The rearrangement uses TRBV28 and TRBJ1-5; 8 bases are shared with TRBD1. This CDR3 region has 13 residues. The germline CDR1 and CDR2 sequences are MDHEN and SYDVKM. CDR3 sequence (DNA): TGTGCCAGCAGTTTATTGTCCCGGACAGGGAGGTATTTT. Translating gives CASSLLSRTGRYF.

CDR3 sequence reads: CASSEIRTPNEKLFF. The CDR3 nucleotides read TGTGCCAGCAGTGAAATCAGGACACCTAATGAAAAACTGTTTTTT. The chain recombines TRBV6-1 with TRBJ1-4, with D perhaps matching TRBD1 (5 bases). CDR1 MNHNS and CDR2 SASEGT come from the germline V gene. V gave up 2 bases and J gave up 3 bases, with 10 bases separating them. The CDR3 has 15 amino acids.

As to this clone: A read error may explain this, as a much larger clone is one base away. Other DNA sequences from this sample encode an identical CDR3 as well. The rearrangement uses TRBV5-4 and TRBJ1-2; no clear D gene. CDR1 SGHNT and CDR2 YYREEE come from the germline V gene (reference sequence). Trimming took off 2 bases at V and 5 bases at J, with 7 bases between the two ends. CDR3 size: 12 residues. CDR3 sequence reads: CASSLDGYGYTF. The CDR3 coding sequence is TGTGCCAGCAGCTTAGACGGGTATGGCTACACCTTC.

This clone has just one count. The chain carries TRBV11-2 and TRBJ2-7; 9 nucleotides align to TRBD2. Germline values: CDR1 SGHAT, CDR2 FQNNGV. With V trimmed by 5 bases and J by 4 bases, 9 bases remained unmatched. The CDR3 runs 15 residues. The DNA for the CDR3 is TGTGCCAGCAGCCCGGGGACTAGCAGTGTATACGAGCAGTACTTC. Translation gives CASSPGTSSVYEQYF.

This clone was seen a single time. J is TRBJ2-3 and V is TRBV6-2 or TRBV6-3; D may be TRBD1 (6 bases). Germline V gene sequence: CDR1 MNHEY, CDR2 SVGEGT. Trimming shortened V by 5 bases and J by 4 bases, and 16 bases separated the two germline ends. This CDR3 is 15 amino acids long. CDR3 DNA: TGTGCCAGCAGTCAGCCGAGGGGGAAGGCAGATACGCAGTATTTT. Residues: CASSQPRGKADTQYF.

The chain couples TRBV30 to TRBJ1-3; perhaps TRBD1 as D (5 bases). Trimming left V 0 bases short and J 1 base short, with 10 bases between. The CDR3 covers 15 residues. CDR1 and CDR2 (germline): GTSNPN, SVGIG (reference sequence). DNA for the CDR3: TGTGCCTGGAGTGTATGGGGCGCGTCTGGAAACACCATATATTTT. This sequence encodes CAWSVWGASGNTIYF.

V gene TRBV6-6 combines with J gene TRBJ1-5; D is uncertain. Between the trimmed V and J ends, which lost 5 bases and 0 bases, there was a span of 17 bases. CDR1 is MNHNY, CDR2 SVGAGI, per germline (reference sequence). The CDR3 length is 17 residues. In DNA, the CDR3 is TGTGCCAGCAGTCCCCGGGTAAAACCTTATAGCAATCAGCCCCAGCATTTT. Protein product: CASSPRVKPYSNQPQHF.

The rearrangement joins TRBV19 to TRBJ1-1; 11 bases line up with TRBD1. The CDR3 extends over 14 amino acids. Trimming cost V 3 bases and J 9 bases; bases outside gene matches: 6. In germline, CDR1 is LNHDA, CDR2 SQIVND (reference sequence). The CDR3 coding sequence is TGTGCCAGTAGTATCGTCCGGACAGGGGGCAAAGCTTTCTTT. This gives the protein CASSIVRTGGKAFF.

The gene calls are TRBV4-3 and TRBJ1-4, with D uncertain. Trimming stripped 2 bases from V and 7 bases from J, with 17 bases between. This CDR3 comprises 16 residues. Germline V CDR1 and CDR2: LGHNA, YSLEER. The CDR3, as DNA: TGCGCCAGCAGCCAATTCAGCGGGATGGGTGTTGAAAAACTGTTTTTT. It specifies CASSQFSGMGVEKLFF.

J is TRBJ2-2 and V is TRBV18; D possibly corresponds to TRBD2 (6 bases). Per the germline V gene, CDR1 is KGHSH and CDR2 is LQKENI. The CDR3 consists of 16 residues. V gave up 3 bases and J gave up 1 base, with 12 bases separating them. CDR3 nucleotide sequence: TGTGCCAGCTCACCCGGCGGGGCCCTGAACACCGGGGAGCTGTTTTTT. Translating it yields CASSPGGALNTGELFF.

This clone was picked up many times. In DNA form, the CDR3 reads TGTGCCTGGAGCCCTGACAGGGGGTCTCGAGAGCAGTACTTC. Its translation is CAWSPDRGSREQYF. The rearrangement joins TRBV30 to TRBJ2-7, with TRBD1 matching over 9 bases. The germline gives CDR1 GTSNPN, CDR2 SVGIG (reference sequence). The CDR3 sequence is 14 residues long. V lost 3 bases to trimming and J lost 7 bases; unmatched junction nucleotides: 10. The variable domain in full, with the rest retrieved from reference TRBV30 and TRBJ2-7, is SQTIHQWPATLVQPVGSPLSLECTVEGTSNPNLYWYRQAAGRGLQLLFYSVGIGQISSEVPQNLSASRPQDRQFILSSKKLLLSDSGFYLCAWSPDRGSREQYFGPGTRLTVT.

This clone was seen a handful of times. CDR3 protein: CASSVLPGLTSTDTQYF. The CDR3 DNA sequence: TGTGCCAGCAGTGTCCTACCGGGACTAACTAGCACAGATACGCAGTATTTT. This chain joins TRBV3-1 (or the pseudogene TRBV3-2) and TRBJ2-3, with TRBD2 identical over 7 bases. The V gene end was trimmed by 6 bases and the J gene end by 0 bases; junction bases not matched to a gene: 12. The CDR3 sequence is 17 residues long. CDR1 and CDR2 (germline): LGHDT, YNNKEL (reference sequence).

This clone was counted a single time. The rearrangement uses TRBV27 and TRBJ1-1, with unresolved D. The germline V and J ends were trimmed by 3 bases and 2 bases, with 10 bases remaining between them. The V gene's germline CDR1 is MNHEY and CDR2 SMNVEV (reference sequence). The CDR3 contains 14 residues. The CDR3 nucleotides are TGTGCCAGCAGTTTGGTGGCCACCAACACTGAAGCTTTCTTT. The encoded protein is CASSLVATNTEAFF.

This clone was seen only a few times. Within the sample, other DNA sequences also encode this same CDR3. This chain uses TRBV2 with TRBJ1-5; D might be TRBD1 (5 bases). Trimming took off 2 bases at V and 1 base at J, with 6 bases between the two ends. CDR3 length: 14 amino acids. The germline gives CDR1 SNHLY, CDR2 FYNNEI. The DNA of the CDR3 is TGTGCCAGCAGTGAACAGGGCAGCAATCAGCCCCAGCATTTT. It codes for CASSEQGSNQPQHF.

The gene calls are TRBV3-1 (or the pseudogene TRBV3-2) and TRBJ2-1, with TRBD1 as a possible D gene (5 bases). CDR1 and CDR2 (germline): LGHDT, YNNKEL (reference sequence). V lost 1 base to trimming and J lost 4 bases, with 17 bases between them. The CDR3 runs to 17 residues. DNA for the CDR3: TGTGCCAGCAGCCAAGTTTCTTCAGGGAAACCTTACAATGAGCAGTTCTTC. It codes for CASSQVSSGKPYNEQFF.